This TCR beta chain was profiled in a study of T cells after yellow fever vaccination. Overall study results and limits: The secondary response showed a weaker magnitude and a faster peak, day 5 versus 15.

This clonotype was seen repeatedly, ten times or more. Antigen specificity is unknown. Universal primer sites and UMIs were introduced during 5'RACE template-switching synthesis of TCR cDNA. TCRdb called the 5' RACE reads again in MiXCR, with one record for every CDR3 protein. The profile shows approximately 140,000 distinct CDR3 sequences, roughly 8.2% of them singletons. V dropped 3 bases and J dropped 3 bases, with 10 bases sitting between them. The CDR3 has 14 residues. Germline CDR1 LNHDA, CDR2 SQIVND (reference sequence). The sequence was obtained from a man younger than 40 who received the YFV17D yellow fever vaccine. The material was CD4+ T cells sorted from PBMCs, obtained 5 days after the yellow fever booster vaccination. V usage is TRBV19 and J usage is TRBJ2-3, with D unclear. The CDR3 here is CASSIGRSTDTQYF. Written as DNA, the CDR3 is TGTGCCAGTAGTATTGGCAGGAGTACAGATACGCAGTATTTT.